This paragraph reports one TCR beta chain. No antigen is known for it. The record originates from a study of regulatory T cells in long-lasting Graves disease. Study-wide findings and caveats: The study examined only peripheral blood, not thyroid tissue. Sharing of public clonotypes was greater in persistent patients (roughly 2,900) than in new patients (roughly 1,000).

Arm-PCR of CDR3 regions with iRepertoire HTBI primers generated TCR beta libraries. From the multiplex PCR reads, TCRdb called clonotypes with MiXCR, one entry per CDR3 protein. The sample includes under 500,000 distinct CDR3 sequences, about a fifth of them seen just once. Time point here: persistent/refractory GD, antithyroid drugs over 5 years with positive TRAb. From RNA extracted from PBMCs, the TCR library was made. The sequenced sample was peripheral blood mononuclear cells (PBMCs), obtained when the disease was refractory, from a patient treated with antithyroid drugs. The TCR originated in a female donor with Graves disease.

CDR3: CSARGGQGVRSYNSPLHF. The CDR3 DNA is TGCAGTGCTAGGGGTGGACAGGGGGTTAGGTCCTATAATTCACCCCTCCACTTT. The rearrangement links TRBV20-1 to TRBJ1-6; TRBD1 aligns across 10 bases. V dropped 3 bases and J dropped 1; count of bases not matched to a gene: 9. CDR1 is DFQATT and CDR2 is SNEGSKA in the germline V gene (reference sequence). CDR3 length: 18 amino acids.